This TCR beta chain comes out of a study of T cells in Graves' hyperthyroidism and ophthalmopathy. RNA transcripts served as the template for amplifying TCR beta CDR3 regions. Carried out on the TCR CDR3, a first-round RT-PCR used the HTBI primer set. TCRdb passed the multiplex PCR reads through MiXCR, listing each CDR3 protein once. The sample has more than 350,000 distinct CDR3 sequences; 14% to 15% are singletons. The CDR3 sequence is 16 residues long. The germline CDR1 and CDR2 sequences are SGDLS and YYNGEE. The junction had 5 bases not matched to a gene; V was cut back by 4 bases and J by 4 bases.

The sequenced sample consisted of blood. This sequence joins TRBV9 and TRBJ2-1; 13 bases line up with TRBD2. This sequence originates from a woman in her twenties or thirties with Graves' hyperthyroidism. The CDR3: CASSSGLAGSYNEQFF. The CDR3 nucleotides are TGTGCCAGCAGCTCGGGACTAGCGGGAAGTTACAATGAGCAGTTCTTC.